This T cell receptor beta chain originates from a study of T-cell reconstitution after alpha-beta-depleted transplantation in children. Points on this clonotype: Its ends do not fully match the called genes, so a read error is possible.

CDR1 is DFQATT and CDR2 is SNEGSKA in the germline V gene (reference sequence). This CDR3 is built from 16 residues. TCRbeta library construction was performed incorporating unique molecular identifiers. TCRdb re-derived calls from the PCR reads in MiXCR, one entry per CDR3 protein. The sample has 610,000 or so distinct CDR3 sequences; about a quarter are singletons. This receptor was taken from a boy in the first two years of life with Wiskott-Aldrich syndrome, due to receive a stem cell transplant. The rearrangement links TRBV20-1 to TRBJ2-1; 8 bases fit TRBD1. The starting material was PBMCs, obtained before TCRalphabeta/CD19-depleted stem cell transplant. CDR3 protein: CSASPFPGQAYNDQFF. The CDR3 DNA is TGCAGTGCTAGCCCATTCCCGGGACAGGCCTACAATGACCAGTTCTTC.